This paragraph reports one TCR beta chain. This CDR3 comprises 14 residues. Germline V CDR1 and CDR2: SEHNR, FQNEAQ (reference sequence). Trimming took 7 bases from V and 1 from J, leaving 13 bases between them. Assay: immunoSEQ multiplex PCR; the TCRdb copy retains only in-frame clones and omits some. The sample lists 45,000 to 60,000 clones; approximately 95% were seen once. Sequences were obtained from PBMCs. This TCR derives from a man aged 40-55 years with rheumatoid arthritis. This chain links TRBV7-9 with TRBJ1-1; D may be TRBD1 (5 bases). The CDR3 loop is CASMGGAANTEAFF. The CDR3 coding sequence is TGTGCCAGCATGGGGGGAGCGGCGAACACTGAAGCTTTCTTT.